This T cell receptor beta chain was recovered during a study of CD8 T cells in Susac syndrome (dated by TCRdb to the late 2010s). For the wider study: Of the Susac syndrome patients who were sequenced, about 6 had clinically active disease and fewer than ten were in clinical remission. Whether CD8+ T cell activation and differentiation in Susac syndrome was antigen driven was tested using repertoire sequencing. At the time of blood withdrawal, Susac syndrome patients were either therapy-naive, taking corticosteroids (with some also receiving IVIg), or on IVIg alone. The clonality of the CD8+ T cell repertoire was compared across over 10 healthy donors, roughly 14 Susac syndrome patients and 15 multiple sclerosis patients. Overall study results and their limits: The number of individuals in the TCR sequencing and HLA analysis was recognized as being relatively small. Looking at Susac-specific public clones, the researchers identified about 15 in the total CD8+ repertoire and five in the CD8+ TEMRA repertoire. Susac syndrome CD8+ repertoires showed clonal expansion, highest in CD8+ TEMRA cells and greater in clinically active than remitting patients.

Worth noting for this clonotype: There is no known antigen for this receptor. It has no much larger one-base neighbor in the sample; base qualities were not kept.

Peripheral blood CD8+ and CD4+ T cells from healthy donors, Susac syndrome patients and multiple sclerosis patients were profiled using high-throughput TCR beta sequencing. The Susac syndrome patients fulfilled recently defined diagnostic criteria for definite or probable disease. CD8+ TEMRA cells were enriched by FACS, while bulk CD8+ and CD4+ T cells were purified by magnetic negative isolation. Blood was collected in EDTA tubes and processed within 24 hours, with PBMCs isolated through density gradient centrifugation. PBMCs destined for TCR sequencing were cryopreserved in liquid nitrogen and later thawed in a 37 °C water bath. Purity of sorted or isolated CD4+, CD8+ and CD8+ TEMRA cells was at least 90%. The CDR3 runs 14 amino acids, cysteine and phenylalanine included. CDR3 DNA only is kept here, 42 bases in frame from base 1. The germline V gene yields SGHTS for CDR1 and YDEGEE for CDR2. V and J are trimmed by 2 bases and 4 bases, and the gene matches miss 5 bases of the junction.

RNA was extracted using the RNeasy kit, and about 0.45 to 1 microgram was reverse transcribed with random hexamers. The immunoSEQ multiplex PCR assay, which covers 54 Vbeta and 13 Jbeta segments, was used to amplify TCR beta CDR3 regions. To correct PCR amplification bias, a synthetic template baseline was used for both primer optimization and computational correction. On the study's bioinformatics: Only productive sequences were kept, with reads annotated to V, D and J genes according to IMGT and analyzed in immunoSEQ Analyzer. Clonality was computed as one minus Shannon entropy normalized by log2 of the number of productive unique sequences. For each patient and control, public and private clones were evaluated among the 100 most prevalent clones. Susac-specific clones were defined as absent from healthy and MS cohorts, around 970 published viral clones and other ImmuneACCESS disease sequences. TCRdb redid the processing of the public reads, applying fastp at Q25 and MiXCR, and retained in-frame beta chains. When rows share a CDR3 protein, they turn into one entry using the most common DNA and genes. None of the V and J calls come from the authors' own analysis; TCRdb made them. This sample has about 150,000 distinct CDR3 sequences in its table, and around 95% of those were observed once. Jointly, the top ten make up more than 0.15% of the sample.

The chain couples TRBV5-8 to TRBJ2-5; 7 central bases correspond to TRBD2. What was sequenced was CD8+ T cells from PBMCs. The receptor was isolated from a human donor with Susac syndrome. The CDR3 sequence is CASSFSGFRETQYF. Here is the DNA: TGTGCCAGCAGCTTTAGCGGGTTTCGAGAGACCCAGTACTTC.